These 24 T cell receptor beta chains share one sample of origin, sequenced in a study of OX40 agonist ivuxolimab in advanced cancers. Measured with immunoSEQ multiplex PCR; TCRdb has only the in-frame clones, and not every one. The table shows about 76,000 clones, with about 88% occurring only once. This specimen was CD4+ or CD8+ T cells sorted from blood, taken in a trial of the OX40 agonist ivuxolimab. Receptors were obtained from an adult with an advanced solid tumor such as melanoma, head and neck, liver or kidney cancer.

This clone was counted only a few times. V gene TRBV30 combines with J gene TRBJ1-5; D unresolved. Trimming cost V 1 base and J 4 bases, with 5 bases left between them. Germline V gives CDR1 GTSNPN, CDR2 SVGIG (reference sequence). CDR3 size: 12 residues. The CDR3 DNA sequence: TGTGCCTGGAGTGCAGAGAATCAGCCCCAGCATTTT. Protein: CAWSAENQPQHF. Complete variable domain (other parts from reference TRBV30 and TRBJ1-5): SQTIHQWPATLVQPVGSPLSLECTVEGTSNPNLYWYRQAAGRGLQLLFYSVGIGQISSEVPQNLSASRPQDRQFILSSKKLLLSDSGFYLCAWSAENQPQHFGDGTRLSIL.

This rearrangement joins TRBV5-6 to TRBJ1-3; D uncertain. The germline V gene encodes CDR1 SGHDT and CDR2 YYEEEE. The length of the CDR3 is 15 residues. Trimming shortened V by 0 bases and J by 2 bases, and 9 bases separated the two germline ends. CDR3 protein: CASSLGRAPGNTIYF. The DNA for the CDR3 is TGTGCCAGCAGCTTGGGAAGGGCGCCTGGAAACACCATATATTTT.

The chain links TRBV9 to TRBJ1-1; D is unresolved. V dropped 3 bases and J dropped 2 bases, with 8 bases sitting between them. This CDR3 region has 13 residues. Looked up from germline, CDR1 is SGDLS and CDR2 is YYNGEE. CDR3 DNA sequence: TGTGCCAGCAGCGCTGGGGTAAACACTGAAGCTTTCTTT. Translation: CASSAGVNTEAFF.

This clone was seen a single time. This rearrangement joins TRBV11-2 to TRBJ1-2; D remains ambiguous. Looked up from germline, CDR1 is SGHAT and CDR2 is FQNNGV. This CDR3 is built from 14 residues. The germline V and J ends were trimmed by 4 bases and 4 bases, with 13 bases remaining between them. The CDR3: CASSSLRSFYGYTF. The CDR3 DNA reads TGTGCCAGCAGCTCATTACGATCTTTCTATGGCTACACCTTC.

The chain combines TRBV6-6 with TRBJ1-2; D is perhaps TRBD1 (5 bases). The germline gives CDR1 MNHNY, CDR2 SVGAGI (reference sequence). CDR3 size: 15 residues. V lost 5 bases, J lost 5 bases, and 18 bases lay in between. The CDR3 sequence: CASSTPPGGAYGYTF. For the CDR3, the DNA is TGTGCCAGCAGTACCCCGCCCGGAGGGGCTTATGGCTACACCTTC.

This clone appeared a single time. This chain links TRBV29-1 with TRBJ2-3; D call uncertain. V lost 0 bases to trimming and J lost 3 bases, with 10 bases between them. The length of the CDR3 is 14 residues. The germline V gene has CDR1 SQVTM and CDR2 ANQGSEA. This chain's CDR3 is CSVEDRPRTDTQYF. CDR3 bases: TGCAGCGTTGAAGATCGCCCCCGGACAGATACGCAGTATTTT.

The chain combines TRBV7-9 with TRBJ1-3; D ambiguous. Germline lookup yields CDR1 SEHNR and CDR2 FQNEAQ (reference sequence). This CDR3 is built from 15 residues. Trimming left V 5 bases short and J 0 bases short, with 11 bases between. CDR3 nucleotide sequence: TGTGCCAGCAGCCCCACCTTTTCCTCTGGAAACACCATATATTTT. Translation: CASSPTFSSGNTIYF.

The chain couples TRBV7-2 to TRBJ1-2, with D unclear. Germline assignment: CDR1 SGHTA and CDR2 FQGNSA. CDR3 size: 11 residues. Trimming took 1 base from V and 7 from J, leaving 4 bases between them. The CDR3 spells CASSLERGYTF. CDR3 DNA sequence: TGTGCCAGCAGCTTAGAGCGTGGCTACACCTTC.

This clone was counted a few times. In DNA form, the CDR3 reads TGCGCCAGCAGCTTGGGGGGAGAGAATTACTACACCTTC. Its protein product is CASSLGGENYYTF. This chain uses TRBV5-1 with TRBJ1-2; D unresolved. The germline V and J ends were trimmed by 0 bases and 10 bases, with 13 bases remaining between them. Germline V CDR1 and CDR2: SGHRS, YFSETQ. The CDR3 covers 13 residues. The full variable domain, its missing parts supplied by reference TRBV5-1 and TRBJ1-2, is KAGVTQTPRYLIKTRGQQVTLSCSPISGHRSVSWYQQTPGQGLQFLFEYFSETQRNKGNFPGRFSGRQFSNSRSEMNVSTLELGDSALYLCASSLGGENYYTFGSGTRLTVV.

The chain joins TRBV7-6 to TRBJ2-7; D remains ambiguous. Per germline, CDR1 SGHVS and CDR2 FNYEAQ. V lost 0 bases and J 3 bases, leaving 6 bases between the germline ends. The CDR3 has 13 residues. The CDR3 DNA is TGTGCCAGCAGCTTAGCGAACAACTACGAGCAGTACTTC. Its protein product is CASSLANNYEQYF.

V and J are TRBV7-8 and TRBJ1-5, with D possibly matching TRBD1 (5 bases). The CDR3 is 14 amino acids. The V and J ends lost 1 base and 7 bases respectively, with 11 bases between them. Germline loops: CDR1 SGHVS, CDR2 FQNEAQ. This chain's CDR3 is CASSLVEGRQPQHF. The CDR3 bases are TGTGCCAGCAGCTTAGTTGAGGGGAGACAGCCCCAGCATTTT.

The chain joins TRBV18 to TRBJ2-5; maybe TRBD1 (8 bases). Per germline, CDR1 KGHSH and CDR2 LQKENI. V was trimmed by 2 bases and J by 5 bases, leaving 12 bases between them. This CDR3 region has 14 residues. As DNA, the CDR3 is TGTGCCAGCTCACCAGGACAGGGAGGGGAGACCCAGTACTTC. It specifies CASSPGQGGETQYF.

The chain recombines TRBV5-6 with TRBJ2-7; D gene ambiguous. Germline-derived CDR1 and CDR2 are SGHDT and YYEEEE. This CDR3 has 12 residues. V lost 0 bases and J 3 bases, leaving 4 bases between the germline ends. CDR3: CASSLGGYEQYF. The CDR3 bases are TGTGCCAGCAGCTTGGGGGGCTACGAGCAGTACTTC.

This clone was seen only a few times. The chain uses TRBV19 and TRBJ2-7; possibly TRBD2 for D (5 bases). This CDR3 is 15 amino acids long. Germline values: CDR1 LNHDA, CDR2 SQIVND (reference sequence). V was cut by 6 bases and J by 7 bases, with 22 bases left in between. DNA for the CDR3: TGTGCCAGTAGCTTGGGCGGCATGAGGGCTCGGGAGCAGTACTTC. Amino acids: CASSLGGMRAREQYF.

The chain carries TRBV5-4 and TRBJ1-2, with D possibly being TRBD1 (5 bases). Trimming took 6 bases from V and 0 from J, leaving 15 bases between them. Germline V gene lookup returns CDR1 SGHNT and CDR2 YYREEE (reference sequence). The CDR3 contains 15 residues. CDR3 nucleotides: TGTGCCAGCACTCACCGACAGTACTCTAACTATGGCTACACCTTC. It encodes CASTHRQYSNYGYTF.

The V call is TRBV7-3, the J call TRBJ2-3, with unresolved D. The V gene lost 2 bases and the J gene lost 0 bases, with 12 bases spanning the gap. In germline, CDR1 is SGHTA, CDR2 FQGTGA. The length of the CDR3 is 16 residues. CDR3 sequence: CASSLGGSTSTDTQYF. The CDR3 DNA reads as TGTGCCAGCAGCTTAGGCGGATCCACTAGCACAGATACGCAGTATTTT.

The J gene is TRBJ1-4, the V gene TRBV16, with unresolved D. The CDR3 covers 15 residues. Germline V lookup: CDR1 KGHSY, CDR2 FQNENV. Trimming stripped 2 bases from V and 8 bases from J, with 15 bases between. The CDR3 protein is CASSQMGRGAEKLFF. In DNA, the CDR3 is TGTGCCAGCAGCCAAATGGGCCGGGGTGCCGAAAAACTGTTTTTT. The full variable domain, in which reference TRBV16 and TRBJ1-4 provide the parts outside the CDR3, is GEEVAQTPKHLVRGEGQKAKLYCAPIKGHSYVFWYQQVLKNEFKFLISFQNENVFDETGMPKERFSAKCLPNSPCSLEIQATKLEDSAVYFCASSQMGRGAEKLFFGSGTQLSVL.

This chain uses TRBV19 with TRBJ2-2, with 8 bases that match TRBD2. Germline V CDR1 and CDR2: LNHDA, SQIVND (reference sequence). V was pared by 9 bases and J by 7 bases, with 13 bases of the junction left unmatched. The CDR3 sequence is 15 residues long. The CDR3 DNA reads as TGTGCCAGCCACCCCTCCGGGGGGGCGGGCGGGGAGCTGTTTTTT. Translation: CASHPSGGAGGELFF.

This clone turned up a few times. The chain is built from TRBV7-3 and TRBJ1-5; 7 nucleotides line up with TRBD1. Germline CDR1 SGHTA, CDR2 FQGTGA. The CDR3 has 12 amino acids. The ends lost 4 bases at V and 9 bases at J; junction bases unmatched: 3. CDR3 coding DNA: TGTGCCAGCAGCTCTCCAGGGGGGCCCCAGCATTTT. Protein sequence: CASSSPGGPQHF.

This rearrangement joins TRBV6-1 to TRBJ1-2, with a possible D match to TRBD1 (6 bases). CDR1 is MNHNS and CDR2 is SASEGT in the germline V gene. The V end was cut by 4 bases, the J end by 6 bases, with 9 bases between. This CDR3 has 12 residues. The CDR3 region has the DNA TGTGCCAGCAGTGTACAGGGAGATGGCTACACCTTC. Protein: CASSVQGDGYTF.

V is TRBV7-2 and J is TRBJ2-7, with 8 bases identical to TRBD2. Unmatched junction bases numbered 6, after V lost 6 bases and J lost 2 bases. CDR3 length equals 14 residues. Germline V gives CDR1 SGHTA, CDR2 FQGNSA. CDR3 bases: TGTGCCAGCAGTCCGGCGGGGGGCCCCTACGAGCAGTACTTC. This encodes CASSPAGGPYEQYF.

The rearrangement joins TRBV27 to TRBJ1-5; D unresolved. The length of the CDR3 is 13 residues. In germline, CDR1 is MNHEY, CDR2 SMNVEV (reference sequence). Trimming removed 2 bases at V and 2 bases at J, with 4 bases between. As DNA, the CDR3 is TGTGCCAGCAGTTTAAATGGCAATCAGCCCCAGCATTTT. Translated, it gives CASSLNGNQPQHF.

This chain uses TRBV11-2 with TRBJ1-6, with TRBD1 matching 9 bases. This CDR3 comprises 17 residues. After removal of 5 bases from V and 8 bases from J, the junction contained 13 bases not matched to a gene. In germline, CDR1 is SGHAT, CDR2 FQNNGV. CDR3 sequence (DNA): TGTGCCAGCAGCCCCCGACCGGGACAGGGTTCGTATTCACCCCTCCACTTT. As protein: CASSPRPGQGSYSPLHF.

The chain combines TRBV11-2 with TRBJ1-1; D possibly corresponds to TRBD1 (5 bases). There are 14 residues in the CDR3. From germline, CDR1 is SGHAT and CDR2 FQNNGV. Trimming cost V 5 bases and J 5 bases, with 15 bases left between them. The CDR3: CASSARGGMTEAFF. The CDR3 region has the DNA TGTGCCAGCAGCGCCCGGGGGGGGATGACTGAAGCTTTCTTT.